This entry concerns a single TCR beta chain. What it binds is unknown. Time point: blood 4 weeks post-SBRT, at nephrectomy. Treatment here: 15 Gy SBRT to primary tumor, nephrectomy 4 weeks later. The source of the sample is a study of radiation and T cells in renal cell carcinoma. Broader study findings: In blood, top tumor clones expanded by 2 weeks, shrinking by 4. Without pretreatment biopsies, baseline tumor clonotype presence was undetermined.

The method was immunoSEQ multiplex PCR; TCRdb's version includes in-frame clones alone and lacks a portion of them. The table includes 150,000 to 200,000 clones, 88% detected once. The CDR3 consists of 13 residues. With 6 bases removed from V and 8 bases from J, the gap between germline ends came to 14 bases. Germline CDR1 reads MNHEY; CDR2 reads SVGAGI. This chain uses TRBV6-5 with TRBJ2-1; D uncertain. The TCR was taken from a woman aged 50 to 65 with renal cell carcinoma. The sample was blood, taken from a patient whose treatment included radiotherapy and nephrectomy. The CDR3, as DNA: TGTGCCAGCAGAATGACAATCCTGGATGAGCAGTTCTTC. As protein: CASRMTILDEQFF.